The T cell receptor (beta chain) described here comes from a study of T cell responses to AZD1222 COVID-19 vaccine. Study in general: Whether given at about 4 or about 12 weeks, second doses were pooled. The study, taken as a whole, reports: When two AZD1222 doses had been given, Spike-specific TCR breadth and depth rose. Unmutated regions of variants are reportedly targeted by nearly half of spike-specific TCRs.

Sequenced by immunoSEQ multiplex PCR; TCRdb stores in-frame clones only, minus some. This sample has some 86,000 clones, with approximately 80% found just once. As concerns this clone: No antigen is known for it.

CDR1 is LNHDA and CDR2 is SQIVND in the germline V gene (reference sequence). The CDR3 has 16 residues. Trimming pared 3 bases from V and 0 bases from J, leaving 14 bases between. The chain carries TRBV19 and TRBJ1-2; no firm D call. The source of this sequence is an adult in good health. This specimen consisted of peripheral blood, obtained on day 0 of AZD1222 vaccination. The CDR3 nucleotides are TGTGCCAGTAGTATGATGACGGGCAGCACTAACTATGGCTACACCTTC. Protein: CASSMMTGSTNYGYTF.